This T cell receptor beta chain was retrieved from a study of T-cell reconstitution after alpha-beta-depleted transplantation in children. The CDR3 extends over 18 amino acids. CDR1 and CDR2 (germline): DFQATT, SNEGSKA (reference sequence). TCRbeta library construction was performed incorporating unique molecular identifiers. TCRdb recomputed calls from the PCR reads with MiXCR, one row per CDR3 protein. The profile shows some 830,000 distinct CDR3 sequences, about 15% of them singletons. With regard to this clonotype: A read error may account for a junction end that differs from germline.

The receptor comes from a male patient younger than 18 who had a stem cell transplant for acute lymphoblastic leukemia, so the T cells may come from the graft donor. The J gene is TRBJ2-7, the V gene TRBV20-1, with TRBD2 identical over 9 bases. The source material was PBMCs, mostly from graft donor cells, sampled 360 days after TCRalphabeta/CD19-depleted stem cell transplant. CDR3 coding DNA: TGCTGTGCTAGAGATGGGGAGGGGCTAGCGGGGAGCTCCTACGAGCAGTACTTC. Translation: CCARDGEGLAGSSYEQYF.